The next 10 T cell receptor beta chains were all read from a single sample in a study of T cell responses to AZD1222 COVID-19 vaccine. Sequencing was performed with immunoSEQ multiplex PCR; in TCRdb, only in-frame clones are kept and a portion is missing. The sample has more than 95,000 clones, roughly 84% seen once; the top ten hold roughly 8%. The sequencing used peripheral blood, collected on day 0 of AZD1222 vaccination. Receptor source: an adult in good health.

The J gene is TRBJ2-7, the V gene TRBV29-1; D gene unclear. V was pared by 4 bases and J by 2 bases, with 21 bases between. Germline values: CDR1 SQVTM, CDR2 ANQGSEA. This CDR3 contains 16 residues. For the CDR3, the DNA is TGCAGCGTTGTTTCGGCAGCCAAGAGCCGACCCTACGAGCAGTACTTC. It yields the protein CSVVSAAKSRPYEQYF.

The gene calls are TRBV9 and TRBJ2-4, with 8 bases aligning to TRBD2. The CDR3 totals 16 residues. Germline V lookup: CDR1 SGDLS, CDR2 YYNGEE. With 3 bases clipped from V and 8 bases from J, the junction kept 13 bases outside the gene matches. In nucleotides, the CDR3 is TGTGCCAGCAGCGAGAGGAAAAAGCGGGAGAGTTACATTCAGTACTTC. Its protein is CASSERKKRESYIQYF.

The rearrangement uses TRBV19 and TRBJ1-2; D remains ambiguous. CDR3 length: 17 amino acids. V lost 0 bases and J 4 bases, leaving 18 bases between the germline ends. Germline V gene sequence: CDR1 LNHDA, CDR2 SQIVND (reference sequence). As DNA, the CDR3 is TGTGCCAGTAGTATAGATCTGACCGCGAGTGGGTCCTATGGCTACACCTTC. Protein: CASSIDLTASGSYGYTF.

The chain is built from TRBV5-1 and TRBJ2-2; D is perhaps TRBD1 (5 bases). This CDR3 comprises 15 residues. Germline loops: CDR1 SGHRS, CDR2 YFSETQ. V lost 0 bases and J 3 bases, leaving 9 bases between the germline ends. CDR3 loop: CASSLGQLDTGELFF. The CDR3 DNA reads as TGCGCCAGCAGCTTGGGACAGCTGGACACCGGGGAGCTGTTTTTT.

The genes are TRBV29-1 and TRBJ1-2; weak D call: TRBD1 (6 bases). The germline V and J ends were trimmed by 6 bases and 8 bases, with 28 bases remaining between them. Germline V gene lookup returns CDR1 SQVTM and CDR2 ANQGSEA. The CDR3 has 16 residues. The CDR3 sequence: CSVDRNREGHWEGYTF. The DNA for the CDR3 is TGCAGCGTCGACCGGAACAGGGAGGGTCACTGGGAAGGCTACACCTTC.

The chain carries TRBV9 and TRBJ2-1; a weak D match, TRBD2 (5 bases). The CDR3 extends over 13 amino acids. The ends were cut back, 2 bases at V and 7 bases at J, with 10 bases in the middle. Germline CDR1 SGDLS, CDR2 YYNGEE. CDR3 sequence (DNA): TGTGCCAGCAGCGTCGGACTGCGGAATGAGCAGTTCTTC. It specifies CASSVGLRNEQFF. Full variable domain (outside the CDR3, taken from reference TRBV9 and TRBJ2-1): DSGVTQTPKHLITATGQRVTLRCSPRSGDLSVYWYQQSLDQGLQFLIQYYNGEERAKGNILERFSAQQFPDLHSELNLSSLELGDSALYFCASSVGLRNEQFFGPGTRLTVL.

The chain joins TRBV5-5 to TRBJ1-3, with TRBD1 matching over 8 bases. V lost 6 bases, J lost 0 bases, and 2 bases stayed unmatched. This CDR3 region has 14 residues. CDR1 SGHKS and CDR2 YYEKEE come from the germline V gene (reference sequence). For the CDR3, the DNA is TGTGCCAGCAACACAGGGGGCTCTGGAAACACCATATATTTT. It translates to CASNTGGSGNTIYF.

DNA for the CDR3: TGTGCCAGCAGTTTATCCCCTTCACCCCTCCACTTT. This sequence encodes CASSLSPSPLHF. V gene TRBV28 combines with J gene TRBJ1-6; D unclear. With 1 base removed from V and 9 bases from J, the gap between germline ends came to 4 bases. In germline, CDR1 is MDHEN, CDR2 SYDVKM. The CDR3 is 12 residues long.

The chain employs TRBV29-1 and TRBJ2-1; a possible D gene is TRBD1 (7 bases). CDR3 length equals 12 residues. V lost 7 bases to trimming and J lost 3 bases, with 10 bases between them. The germline gives CDR1 SQVTM, CDR2 ANQGSEA. This chain's CDR3 is CSGGTDYNEQFF. The CDR3 DNA reads TGCAGCGGCGGGACAGACTACAATGAGCAGTTCTTC.

The V and J genes are TRBV28 and TRBJ2-3; weak D call: TRBD1 (6 bases). The CDR3 covers 15 residues. Trimming took off 4 bases at V and 4 bases at J, with 15 bases between the two ends. The germline V gene encodes CDR1 MDHEN and CDR2 SYDVKM. The CDR3: CASSSFQGTPDTQYF. DNA for the CDR3: TGTGCCAGCAGTTCCTTTCAGGGGACCCCAGATACGCAGTATTTT.